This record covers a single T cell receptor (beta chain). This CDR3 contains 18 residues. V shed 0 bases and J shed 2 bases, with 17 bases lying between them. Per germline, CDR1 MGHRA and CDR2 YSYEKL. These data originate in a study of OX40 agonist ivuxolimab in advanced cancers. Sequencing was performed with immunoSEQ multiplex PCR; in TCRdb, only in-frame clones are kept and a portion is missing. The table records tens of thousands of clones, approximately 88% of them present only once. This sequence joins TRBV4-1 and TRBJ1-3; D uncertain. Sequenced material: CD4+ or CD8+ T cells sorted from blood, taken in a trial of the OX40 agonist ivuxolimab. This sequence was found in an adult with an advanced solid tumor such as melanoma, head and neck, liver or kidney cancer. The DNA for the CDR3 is TGCGCCAGCAGCCAAGAGTGGTTAAGGAGTGAAACTGGAAACACCATATATTTT. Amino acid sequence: CASSQEWLRSETGNTIYF.